This T cell receptor (beta chain) was found in a study of CD8+CD57+ T cells in acquired aplastic anemia. On the study more broadly: The DNA of sorted CD4+ and CD8+ cells averaged 3.2 ug. Healthy donor CD4+ cell samples had a mean of roughly 9.8 million reads. Overall study findings and caveats: Overlapping CD8+ CDR3 repertoires of patients and controls contained about 27 shared sequences. Patients showed no significant difference from controls in CD8+ Simpson's diversity.

This clonotype appeared a single time. Its antigen is currently unknown. The junction had 3 bases not matched to a gene; V was cut back by 3 bases and J by 4 bases. The CDR3 sequence is 15 residues long. Germline loops: CDR1 SNHLY, CDR2 FYNNEI. The template used for profiling TCR beta VDJ and CDR3 was genomic DNA. TCRdb ran MiXCR on the reads and lists one entry per CDR3 protein. The repertoire has under 75,000 distinct CDR3 sequences, approximately 50% of them found once; the top ten carry approximately 8.6%. The sequence derives from a human donor in good health, serving as a control. Sequenced: sorted CD4+, CD8+, or CD8+CD57+ T cells (not recorded which) from PBMCs. The V and J genes are TRBV2 and TRBJ2-1; TRBD2 aligns across 10 bases. DNA of the CDR3: TGTGCCAGCAGTGACCAGCGGGAGGGATACAATGAGCAGTTCTTC. Its translation: CASSDQREGYNEQFF.